The present T cell receptor (beta chain) was sequenced within a study of blood T cell repertoires in COVID-19. Background on the study: COVID-19 samples collected from the United States, Italy and Spain covered acute and convalescent phases. Sources were T cells, B-cell-depleted T cells, or PBMCs; the material itself was cDNA or gDNA.

CDR1 and CDR2 from the germline V gene are MNHEY and SMNVEV (reference sequence). There are 13 residues in the CDR3. V trimming: 6 bases; J trimming: 2 bases; junction bases outside the gene matches: 3. In the original analysis: Estimated nucleated cell counts came from reference gene primer amplification. Libraries were prepared by immunoSEQ multiplex PCR; TCRdb keeps only in-frame clonotypes and omits some of them. That table gives V, J and clone size, and the DNA gave D and trimming. This table has more than 90,000 clones, about 80% appearing once. The rearrangement joins TRBV27 to TRBJ1-2; 7 positions agree with TRBD1. This TCR was recovered from a man in his sixties with acute or convalescent COVID-19. Sequenced input: peripheral blood. CDR3: CASRATGNYGYTF. In DNA form, the CDR3 reads TGTGCCAGCAGGGCGACAGGGAACTATGGCTACACCTTC.